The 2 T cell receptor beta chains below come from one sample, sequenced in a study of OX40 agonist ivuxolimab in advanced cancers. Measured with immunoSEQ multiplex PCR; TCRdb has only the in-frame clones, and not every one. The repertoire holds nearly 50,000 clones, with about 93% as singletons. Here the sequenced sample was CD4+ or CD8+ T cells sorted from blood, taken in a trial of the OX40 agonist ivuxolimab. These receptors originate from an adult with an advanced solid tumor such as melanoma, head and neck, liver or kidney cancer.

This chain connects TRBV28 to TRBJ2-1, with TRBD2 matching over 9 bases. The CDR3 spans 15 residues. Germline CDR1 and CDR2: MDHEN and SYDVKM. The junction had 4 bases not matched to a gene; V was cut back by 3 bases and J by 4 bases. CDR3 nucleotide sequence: TGTGCCAGCAGTTTGTTAGCGGGGGCTTACAATGAGCAGTTCTTC. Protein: CASSLLAGAYNEQFF.

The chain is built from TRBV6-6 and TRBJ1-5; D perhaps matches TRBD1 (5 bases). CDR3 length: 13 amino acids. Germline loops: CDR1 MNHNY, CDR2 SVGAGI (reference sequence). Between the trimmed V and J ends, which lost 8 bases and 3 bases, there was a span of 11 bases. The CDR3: CASGRAVNQPQHF. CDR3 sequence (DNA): TGTGCCAGCGGCAGGGCAGTCAATCAGCCCCAGCATTTT.